Shown below are 31 T cell receptor beta chains from a single sample sequenced in a study of T cell responses to AZD1222 COVID-19 vaccine. Sequencing was performed with immunoSEQ multiplex PCR; in TCRdb, only in-frame clones are kept and a portion is missing. The sample has about 110,000 clones; around 82% are singletons. The sequences come from peripheral blood, collected on day 0 of AZD1222 vaccination. These receptors were obtained from an adult in good health.

The chain carries TRBV29-1 and TRBJ2-1; TRBD1 agrees at 8 bases. This CDR3 comprises 14 residues. V trimming: 6 bases; J trimming: 2 bases; junction bases outside the gene matches: 6. Germline assignment: CDR1 SQVTM and CDR2 ANQGSEA. The chain's CDR3 is CSVADRGPYNEQFF. CDR3 DNA sequence: TGCAGCGTGGCAGACAGGGGTCCCTACAATGAGCAGTTCTTC.

CDR3 sequence reads: CSASWRGTGGDEQYF. CDR3 coding DNA: TGCAGTGCTAGTTGGCGGGGGACAGGGGGCGACGAGCAGTACTTC. The chain uses TRBV20-1 and TRBJ2-7; TRBD1 matches 12 bases. Germline CDR1 is DFQATT and CDR2 is SNEGSKA (reference sequence). The CDR3 sequence is 15 residues long. The trim removed 3 bases at V and 5 bases at J, leaving 8 bases unmatched.

The chain couples TRBV7-8 to TRBJ1-1, with 9 bases matching TRBD1. This CDR3 comprises 16 residues. Losses at the gene ends were 6 bases for V and 0 bases for J; bases not matched to a gene: 8. Per germline, CDR1 SGHVS and CDR2 FQNEAQ. This CDR3 reads CASSQGQGYLNTEAFF. CDR3 in DNA: TGTGCCAGCAGTCAGGGACAGGGATACTTGAACACTGAAGCTTTCTTT.

CDR3 region: CSVDTGATNEKLFF. DNA for the CDR3: TGCAGCGTCGATACAGGGGCAACTAATGAAAAACTGTTTTTT. This sequence joins TRBV29-1 and TRBJ1-4; 7 positions match TRBD1. This CDR3 has 14 residues. V was clipped by 6 bases and J by 0 bases; unmatched bases: 4. Germline V lookup: CDR1 SQVTM, CDR2 ANQGSEA.

V and J are TRBV5-5 and TRBJ1-6; D is uncertain. The CDR3 covers 16 residues. Germline V gene sequence: CDR1 SGHKS, CDR2 YYEKEE (reference sequence). With 1 base removed from V and 0 bases from J, the gap between germline ends came to 8 bases. DNA for the CDR3: TGTGCCAGCAGCTTGACGTTCAGCTCCTATAATTCACCCCTCCACTTT. The encoded protein is CASSLTFSSYNSPLHF.

The gene calls are TRBV7-2 and TRBJ2-7; D tentatively fits TRBD1 or TRBD2 (7 bases each). The CDR3 consists of 15 residues. V was cut by 2 bases and J by 6 bases, with 17 bases left in between. Germline lookup yields CDR1 SGHTA and CDR2 FQGNSA. The CDR3 sequence: CASSLMTGRGGEQYF. CDR3 nucleotide sequence: TGTGCCAGCAGCTTAATGACAGGGAGGGGGGGCGAGCAGTACTTC.

The CDR3 sequence is CSASFVRRSTNEKLFF. Written as DNA, the CDR3 is TGCAGTGCTAGTTTTGTGAGGAGGTCAACTAATGAAAAACTGTTTTTT. The chain is built from TRBV20-1 and TRBJ1-4; D not resolved. The CDR3 extends over 16 amino acids. The germline V and J ends were trimmed by 3 bases and 0 bases, with 14 bases remaining between them. The germline V gene has CDR1 DFQATT and CDR2 SNEGSKA (reference sequence).

The chain carries TRBV28 and TRBJ2-7; 7 nucleotides align to TRBD1. Germline lookup yields CDR1 MDHEN and CDR2 SYDVKM. J lost 1 base, V lost 4 bases, and 13 bases had no gene match. The CDR3 consists of 17 residues. This CDR3 reads CASSSRALGGASYEQYF. CDR3 nucleotides: TGTGCCAGCAGTTCACGCGCGTTAGGGGGCGCTTCCTACGAGCAGTACTTC.

This CDR3 reads CAWNAANSYEQYF. CDR3 nucleotides: TGTGCCTGGAACGCCGCCAACTCCTACGAGCAGTACTTC. V usage is TRBV30 and J usage is TRBJ2-7; no firm D call. Germline values: CDR1 GTSNPN, CDR2 SVGIG (reference sequence). The CDR3 has 13 amino acids. Deletions cut 4 bases from V and 0 bases from J, with 10 bases between.

In regard to this clone: One junction end does not reproduce the germline sequence, and a read error may be involved. The chain uses TRBV24-1 and TRBJ1-2; a weak D match, TRBD1 (5 bases). Germline V lookup: CDR1 KGHDR, CDR2 SFDVKD. CDR3 size: 11 residues. CDR3 protein: CATSRGLGYTF. The CDR3 DNA reads TGTGCTACCAGTAGGGGTTTGGGCTACACCTTC.

The V and J genes are TRBV5-1 and TRBJ2-1, with D perhaps TRBD2 (5 bases). This CDR3 has 13 amino acids. Between the trimmed V and J ends, which lost 2 bases and 9 bases, there was a span of 12 bases. Germline V gene sequence: CDR1 SGHRS, CDR2 YFSETQ. The CDR3 loop reads CASSLWLEVEQFF. In nucleotides, the CDR3 is TGCGCCAGCAGCTTATGGTTGGAGGTTGAGCAGTTCTTC.

The chain employs TRBV5-8 and TRBJ2-1; tentatively, D is TRBD1 or TRBD2 (6 bases each). V dropped 4 bases and J dropped 7 bases, with 15 bases sitting between them. CDR1 and CDR2 (germline): SGHTS, YDEGEE. The CDR3 sequence is 14 residues long. The CDR3 reads CASSIYLGGNEQFF. CDR3 coding DNA: TGTGCCAGCAGCATCTACCTAGGGGGGAATGAGCAGTTCTTC. The entire variable domain, with the rest obtained from reference TRBV5-8 and TRBJ2-1, is as follows: EAGVTQSPTHLIKTRGQQATLRCSPISGHTSVYWYQQALGLGLQFLLWYDEGEERNRGNFPPRFSGRQFPNYSSELNVNALELEDSALYLCASSIYLGGNEQFFGPGTRLTVL.

This chain connects TRBV10-2 to TRBJ2-1, with D hard to call. There are 11 residues in the CDR3. The V gene lost 6 bases and the J gene lost 7 bases, with 7 bases spanning the gap. Germline V gene lookup returns CDR1 WSHSY and CDR2 SAAADI. The CDR3 DNA follows: TGCGCCAGCAGCCGGAAGAATGAGCAGTTCTTC. Protein: CASSRKNEQFF.

This clone was found once. This sequence joins TRBV15 and TRBJ1-5; no reliable D call. V lost 0 bases, J lost 6 bases, and 12 bases lay in between. From germline, CDR1 is LNHNV and CDR2 YYDKDF (reference sequence). The CDR3 totals 15 residues. As DNA, the CDR3 is TGTGCCACCAGCAGAGATCTAGGCAGAGGTCAGCCCCAGCATTTT. As protein: CATSRDLGRGQPQHF.

The chain couples TRBV5-6 to TRBJ2-7; D is possibly TRBD1 (6 bases). Germline CDR1 and CDR2: SGHDT and YYEEEE. Deletions cut 0 bases from V and 2 bases from J, with 9 bases between. This CDR3 contains 14 residues. The CDR3 DNA reads as TGTGCCAGCAGCTTGGACCACAGGGCCTACGAGCAGTACTTC. Residues: CASSLDHRAYEQYF.

The chain couples TRBV28 to TRBJ2-1, with 8 nucleotides matching TRBD2. Trimming at V came to 5 bases and at J to 5 bases, leaving 5 bases not matched to a gene. Per germline, CDR1 MDHEN and CDR2 SYDVKM. CDR3 size: 14 residues. CDR3: CASSPWTSNNEQFF. The CDR3 DNA sequence: TGTGCCAGCAGTCCATGGACTAGCAACAATGAGCAGTTCTTC.

This chain joins TRBV19 and TRBJ1-5; no clear D. Germline loops: CDR1 LNHDA, CDR2 SQIVND (reference sequence). V was clipped by 4 bases and J by 6 bases, with 7 bases between them. The CDR3 is 12 residues long. CDR3 protein: CASSKISQPQHF. CDR3 bases: TGTGCCAGTAGTAAGATCAGTCAGCCCCAGCATTTT. The complete variable domain, with remaining parts taken from reference TRBV19 and TRBJ1-5, reads DGGITQSPKYLFRKEGQNVTLSCEQNLNHDAMYWYRQDPGQGLRLIYYSQIVNDFQKGDIAEGYSVSREKKESFPLTVTSAQKNPTAFYLCASSKISQPQHFGDGTRLSIL.

The V gene is TRBV14, the J gene TRBJ1-2; no reliable D call. This CDR3 comprises 15 residues. V shed 4 bases and J shed 5 bases, with 17 bases lying between them. Germline V CDR1 and CDR2: SGHDN, FVKESK. The CDR3 sequence: CASSRETGVGYGYTF. The CDR3, as DNA: TGTGCCAGCAGCCGAGAGACCGGGGTAGGGTATGGCTACACCTTC.

The genes are TRBV18 and TRBJ1-1; D not resolved. The CDR3 is 15 residues long. Trimming removed 1 base from V and 1 base from J, with 10 bases in between. CDR1 and CDR2 (germline): KGHSH, LQKENI. CDR3 residues: CASSPLGGTNTEAFF. The CDR3 region has the DNA TGTGCCAGCTCACCACTGGGCGGTACGAACACTGAAGCTTTCTTT.

V and J are TRBV6-5 and TRBJ1-2, with D unclear. The germline V and J ends were trimmed by 6 bases and 8 bases, with 16 bases remaining between them. The CDR3 covers 13 residues. Germline V lookup: CDR1 MNHEY, CDR2 SVGAGI. CDR3 coding DNA: TGTGCCAGCAGAGCACGGACGATTACGGGCTACACCTTC. Its protein is CASRARTITGYTF.

This chain uses TRBV19 with TRBJ1-1, with D unclear. The V gene's germline CDR1 is LNHDA and CDR2 SQIVND (reference sequence). Trimming removed 4 bases from V and 0 bases from J, with 3 bases in between. The CDR3 consists of 12 residues. The CDR3 DNA sequence: TGTGCCAGTAGTACGCTGAACACTGAAGCTTTCTTT. This gives the protein CASSTLNTEAFF.

CDR3 coding DNA: TGTGCCAGTATTCGCACGGACAGTCCCAATTCACCCCTCCACTTT. It translates to CASIRTDSPNSPLHF. The chain carries TRBV2 and TRBJ1-6, with D possibly being TRBD1 (6 bases). Trimming shortened V by 9 bases and J by 7 bases, and 19 bases separated the two germline ends. The CDR3 consists of 15 residues. Germline CDR1 and CDR2: SNHLY and FYNNEI.

V gene TRBV11-3 combines with J gene TRBJ2-1; TRBD1 matches 12 bases. Germline CDR1 SGHNT, CDR2 YENEEA. V lost 3 bases, J lost 4 bases, and 1 base stayed unmatched. CDR3 length equals 15 residues. The CDR3 here is CASSLGQGAYNEQFF. CDR3 in DNA: TGTGCCAGCAGCTTGGGACAGGGGGCTTACAATGAGCAGTTCTTC.

A word on this clone: At the DNA level, this CDR3 is encoded by other sequences in the same sample as well. The chain has TRBV7-3 and TRBJ1-6; D is ambiguous. Germline CDR1 and CDR2: SGHTA and FQGTGA. Trimming cost V 5 bases and J 8 bases, with 10 bases left between them. This CDR3 has 13 amino acids. The CDR3 here is CASSQGRDSPLHF. DNA of the CDR3: TGTGCCAGCAGCCAAGGGAGAGATTCACCCCTCCACTTT.

The chain carries TRBV19 and TRBJ2-2, with D tentatively TRBD2 (6 bases). This CDR3 is 15 amino acids long. CDR1 and CDR2 (germline): LNHDA, SQIVND (reference sequence). The V end lost 3 bases, the J end lost 5 bases, and 13 bases lay between the germline ends. Written as DNA, the CDR3 is TGTGCCAGTAGTATGGGGGGAATCGGAACCGGGGAGCTGTTTTTT. Amino acid sequence: CASSMGGIGTGELFF.

The chain employs TRBV27 and TRBJ2-3, with 9 positions matching TRBD2. The trim removed 6 bases at V and 1 base at J, leaving 11 bases unmatched. Germline CDR1 and CDR2: MNHEY and SMNVEV (reference sequence). The CDR3 sequence is 17 residues long. The CDR3 coding sequence is TGTGCCAGCAGGGGTGGTAGCGGGAGTATCGGCACAGATACGCAGTATTTT. This translates into CASRGGSGSIGTDTQYF.

The chain recombines TRBV5-1 with TRBJ2-7; no clear D gene. There are 12 residues in the CDR3. V lost 4 bases and J 0 bases, leaving 5 bases between the germline ends. Germline V gives CDR1 SGHRS, CDR2 YFSETQ. The CDR3 DNA follows: TGCGCCAGCAGCATCAGCTCCTACGAGCAGTACTTC. Protein: CASSISSYEQYF.

This chain links TRBV7-3 with TRBJ1-2; tentatively, D is TRBD1 (5 bases). The CDR3 totals 14 residues. Trimming shortened V by 0 bases and J by 3 bases, and 8 bases separated the two germline ends. Germline V CDR1 and CDR2: SGHTA, FQGTGA. The CDR3 loop reads CASSLTIGDYGYTF. The CDR3 coding sequence is TGTGCCAGCAGCTTAACGATAGGGGACTATGGCTACACCTTC.

This chain connects TRBV21-1 to TRBJ1-4. TRBV21-1 is a known pseudogene. The CDR3 length is 14 residues. The CDR3 loop is CASAGDSWVEKLFF. DNA of the CDR3: TGTGCCAGCGCGGGGGACAGCTGGGTTGAAAAACTGTTTTTT.

The gene calls are TRBV2 and TRBJ2-5; no clear D. The CDR3 length is 11 residues. Germline CDR1 SNHLY, CDR2 FYNNEI. Between the trimmed V and J ends, which lost 6 bases and 0 bases, there was a span of 2 bases. The CDR3 DNA reads as TGTGCCAGCAGGTACCAAGAGACCCAGTACTTC. This encodes CASRYQETQYF.

The chain joins TRBV3-1 (or the pseudogene TRBV3-2) to TRBJ2-3; TRBD1 matches 7 bases. J was trimmed by 8 bases and V by 7 bases; bases with no gene match: 12. The CDR3 loop spans 14 amino acids. CDR1 and CDR2 (germline): LGHDT, YNNKEL (reference sequence). For the CDR3, the DNA is TGTGCCAGCACCTTTGAGGGGGCGCAGGGTACGCAGTATTTT. This gives the protein CASTFEGAQGTQYF.